The 22 T cell receptor beta chains reported below all come from one sample, sequenced in a study of blood T cell repertoires in COVID-19 (dated by TCRdb to 2018 to 2021). Receptor amplification or capture employed the immunoSEQ multiplex PCR assay. This is the immuneACCESS table as TCRdb keeps it, with only in-frame sequences that have V and J called. A part of the clones is gone; compared with another copy, unresolved V genes explain less than half, and the rest is unexplained. This sample gives 180,000 or so clones in total; over 75% of them show up just once. Roughly 9.2% of the sample is in the top ten clones. The sample consisted of peripheral blood. These receptors all stem from a woman of 80 years or more with acute or convalescent COVID-19.

This chain uses TRBV5-8 with TRBJ1-5; TRBD1 matches 7 bases. Germline assignment: CDR1 SGHTS and CDR2 YDEGEE. The V and J ends lost 3 bases and 9 bases, in that order; junction bases with no gene match: 9. CDR3 size: 14 residues. This CDR3 reads CASSWPGTVAPQHF. The CDR3 DNA is TGTGCCAGCAGCTGGCCCGGGACAGTTGCGCCCCAGCATTTT.

The V and J genes are TRBV20-1 and TRBJ2-3; 7 nucleotides match TRBD1. This CDR3 spans 17 amino acids. Unmatched junction bases numbered 13, after V lost 3 bases and J lost 1 base. Per the germline V gene, CDR1 is DFQATT and CDR2 is SNEGSKA (reference sequence). The DNA for the CDR3 is TGCAGTGCTAGTAAGGCTAGGGGGCTGCCAGGCACAGATACGCAGTATTTT. Its protein is CSASKARGLPGTDTQYF.

V is TRBV7-9 and J is TRBJ1-5; tentatively, D is TRBD1 (5 bases). The CDR3 sequence is 13 residues long. V shed 10 bases and J shed 6 bases, with 16 bases lying between them. Germline V gene sequence: CDR1 SEHNR, CDR2 FQNEAQ (reference sequence). DNA for the CDR3: TGTGCCATCGAGCTTAGCGGGGGTCAGCCCCAGCATTTT. It yields the protein CAIELSGGQPQHF.

The J gene is TRBJ1-1, the V gene TRBV29-1, with no clear D. CDR1 and CDR2 (germline): SQVTM, ANQGSEA. This CDR3 region has 13 residues. V was trimmed by 8 bases and J by 0 bases, leaving 13 bases between them. CDR3 sequence (DNA): TGCAGCTCGGGCGCCGGGTTGAACACTGAAGCTTTCTTT. It encodes CSSGAGLNTEAFF.

The V call is TRBV10-3, the J call TRBJ2-3; 13 bases align to TRBD2. V was pared by 10 bases and J by 6 bases, with 10 bases of the junction left unmatched. Germline CDR1 ENHRY, CDR2 SYGVKD. The CDR3 spans 15 residues. The CDR3: CATRTSGSPSDTQYF. The CDR3 nucleotides read TGTGCCACCCGGACTAGCGGGAGCCCCTCGGATACGCAGTATTTT.

As concerns this clone: This CDR3 fails to terminate in the conserved phenylalanine or tryptophan, so it likely reflects a read error. No DNA is shown, since the ends of the CDR3 on it are uncertain; the CDR3 is the one TCRdb lists. This chain links TRBV12-2 with TRBJ1-2. TRBV12-2 counts as a pseudogene. The CDR3 is 15 residues long, ends included. The CDR3 loop reads CASRFIFVSDRLDYV.

This chain links TRBV9 with TRBJ2-7; D remains unclear. This CDR3 has 14 residues. V gave up 8 bases and J gave up 0 bases, with 15 bases separating them. CDR1 SGDLS and CDR2 YYNGEE come from the germline V gene. The CDR3 DNA reads as TGTGCCAGTAGCCCGGCAGGCAGCTCCTACGAGCAGTACTTC. Translation gives CASSPAGSSYEQYF.

The chain uses TRBV7-2 and TRBJ1-6; tentative D call: TRBD1 (5 bases). V was clipped by 0 bases and J by 6 bases, with 9 bases between them. The CDR3 has 15 amino acids. Germline CDR1 and CDR2: SGHTA and FQGNSA. CDR3 amino acids: CASSLAQGSNSPLHF. The DNA for the CDR3 is TGTGCCAGCAGCTTAGCGCAGGGTTCTAATTCACCCCTCCACTTT. Based on the CDR3 plus reference TRBV7-2 and TRBJ1-6, the full variable domain is GAGVSQSPSNKVTEKGKDVELRCDPISGHTALYWYRQSLGQGLEFLIYFQGNSAPDKSGLPSDRFSAERTGGSVSTLTIQRTQQEDSAVYLCASSLAQGSNSPLHFGNGTRLTVT.

The chain links TRBV7-9 to TRBJ1-6, with D perhaps matching TRBD1 (6 bases). The CDR3 totals 14 residues. The V gene lost 1 base and the J gene lost 10 bases, with 11 bases spanning the gap. CDR1 is SEHNR and CDR2 is FQNEAQ in the germline V gene (reference sequence). CDR3 DNA sequence: TGTGCCAGCAGCTTAGGGGGGCTTGGGTCACCCCTCCACTTT. Translating it yields CASSLGGLGSPLHF.

V is TRBV4-3 and J is TRBJ1-6; 7 nucleotides line up with TRBD1. Germline-derived CDR1 and CDR2 are LGHNA and YSLEER. The CDR3 runs to 14 residues. J lost 10 bases, V lost 2 bases, and 5 bases had no gene match. CDR3 coding DNA: TGCGCCAGCAGCCAACTGACAGGGCGGTCACCCCTCCACTTT. Residues: CASSQLTGRSPLHF.

V gene TRBV6-2 or TRBV6-3 combines with J gene TRBJ2-2, with D possibly being TRBD2 (5 bases). Per germline, CDR1 MNHEY and CDR2 SVGEGT. The CDR3 is 15 residues long. V lost 8 bases and J lost 4, with 17 bases in between. CDR3 in DNA: TGTGCCAGCCGCCGCCGGGGAAGCCTCACCGGGGAGCTGTTTTTT. It encodes CASRRRGSLTGELFF.

This clone was detected only a few times. The V and J genes are TRBV19 and TRBJ1-1; D remains unclear. Trimming left V 3 bases short and J 5 bases short, with 16 bases between. The CDR3 has 15 amino acids. Germline V CDR1 and CDR2: LNHDA, SQIVND (reference sequence). The CDR3 sequence is CASSMGRGRLTEAFF. The CDR3 nucleotides are TGTGCCAGTAGTATGGGTAGAGGACGACTAACTGAAGCTTTCTTT. The full variable domain, completed using reference TRBV19 and TRBJ1-1, is DGGITQSPKYLFRKEGQNVTLSCEQNLNHDAMYWYRQDPGQGLRLIYYSQIVNDFQKGDIAEGYSVSREKKESFPLTVTSAQKNPTAFYLCASSMGRGRLTEAFFGQGTRLTVV.

V is TRBV5-6 and J is TRBJ2-1, with D perhaps TRBD1 (5 bases). CDR1 is SGHDT and CDR2 is YYEEEE in the germline V gene. This CDR3 has 15 amino acids. Between the trimmed V and J ends, which lost 9 bases and 7 bases, there was a span of 23 bases. The CDR3 is CATTSRVGQENEQFF. The DNA for the CDR3 is TGTGCCACCACGTCCCGAGTGGGGCAGGAGAATGAGCAGTTCTTC.

CDR3 bases: TGTGCCAGTAGTATGGGAGGGAACACCGGGGAGCTGTTTTTT. It specifies CASSMGGNTGELFF. The rearrangement uses TRBV19 and TRBJ2-2; TRBD2 is a possible D gene (6 bases). CDR3 size: 14 residues. Germline V gene data show CDR1 as LNHDA and CDR2 as SQIVND (reference sequence). V was pared by 3 bases and J by 1 base, with 6 bases between.

The gene calls are TRBV18 and TRBJ1-6, with 10 nucleotides matching TRBD1. The CDR3 contains 16 residues. Germline values: CDR1 KGHSH, CDR2 LQKENI. Germline trimming cut 3 bases from V and 5 bases from J; bases unmatched to any gene: 4. The CDR3: CASSPRDRGDNSPLHF. Written as DNA, the CDR3 is TGTGCCAGCTCACCTCGGGACAGGGGTGATAATTCACCCCTCCACTTT.

The chain uses TRBV13 and TRBJ1-2, with 9 bases that match TRBD1. CDR3 length: 14 amino acids. V dropped 5 bases and J dropped 3; count of bases not matched to a gene: 4. Germline CDR1 and CDR2: PRHDT and FYEKMQ (reference sequence). The CDR3: CASSQTGGDYGYTF. CDR3 in DNA: TGTGCCAGCAGCCAGACAGGGGGGGACTATGGCTACACCTTC.

The table lists this clone with a few counts. The V gene is TRBV7-2, the J gene TRBJ1-3; tentatively, D is TRBD1 (6 bases). The CDR3 is 16 residues long. Germline CDR1 reads SGHTA; CDR2 reads FQGNSA. Trimming shortened V by 2 bases and J by 4 bases, and 15 bases separated the two germline ends. CDR3 region: CASSLYGTLGGNTIYF. The CDR3 DNA is TGTGCCAGCAGCTTATACGGGACACTAGGCGGAAACACCATATATTTT.

This chain joins TRBV18 and TRBJ1-5, with 10 bases aligning to TRBD1. Germline V gives CDR1 KGHSH, CDR2 LQKENI. CDR3 length equals 20 residues. Trimming at V came to 3 bases and at J to 1 base, leaving 15 bases not matched to a gene. CDR3 sequence: CASSPGVPTGGIRSNQPQHF. The CDR3 DNA follows: TGTGCCAGCTCACCGGGAGTGCCGACAGGGGGCATTAGGAGCAATCAGCCCCAGCATTTT.

The rearrangement uses TRBV3-1 (or the pseudogene TRBV3-2) and TRBJ1-3, with D maybe TRBD1 (5 bases). CDR1 is LGHDT, CDR2 YNNKEL, per germline (reference sequence). This CDR3 contains 13 residues. V lost 8 bases, J lost 0 bases, and 8 bases lay in between. The CDR3: CASQGGSGNTIYF. CDR3 sequence (DNA): TGTGCCAGCCAGGGTGGCTCTGGAAACACCATATATTTT.

This rearrangement joins TRBV7-2 to TRBJ2-1; TRBD2 matches at 8 bases. The CDR3 consists of 17 residues. V gave up 1 base and J gave up 6 bases; unmatched junction bases: 11. CDR1 and CDR2 from the germline V gene are SGHTA and FQGNSA. DNA for the CDR3: TGTGCCAGCAGCTTAGGTTGGGTAGCGGGAATAACCAATGAGCAGTTCTTC. Translated: CASSLGWVAGITNEQFF.

The chain employs TRBV5-6 and TRBJ1-1; D ambiguous. V lost 0 bases and J 5 bases, leaving 5 bases between the germline ends. CDR1 is SGHDT, CDR2 YYEEEE, per germline. The CDR3 spans 12 residues. CDR3 sequence: CASSLEETEAFF. In nucleotides, the CDR3 is TGTGCCAGCAGCTTGGAAGAGACTGAAGCTTTCTTT.

This clone was seen a handful of times. J is TRBJ2-7 and V is TRBV19; 8 bases are a match to TRBD1. This CDR3 has 13 residues. The V gene's germline CDR1 is LNHDA and CDR2 SQIVND (reference sequence). The trim removed 0 bases at V and 10 bases at J, leaving 5 bases unmatched. The CDR3 region has the DNA TGTGCCAGTAGTATAGACAGGGGGCGTAGCCAGTACTTC. As protein: CASSIDRGRSQYF.